What follows is one T cell receptor (beta chain) and its context. Its antigen remains unknown. Generated by immunoSEQ multiplex PCR, the TCRdb table keeps only in-frame clones and is missing some. Here the sample spans 10,000 to 15,000 clones, around 20% being singletons. V was shortened by 4 bases and J by 0 bases, with 9 bases between the two germline ends. Germline lookup yields CDR1 KGHSH and CDR2 LQKENI. CDR3 length: 14 residues. These data come from a study of sequential checkpoint blockade in melanoma. Study-wide results and caveats: About 30 times likelier clinical benefit followed increased tumor T-cell fraction and clonality.

Treatment in this sample: randomized to nivolumab then ipilimumab (arm A) or the reverse (arm B). The V and J genes are TRBV18 and TRBJ1-1; no firm D call. The material was tumor tissue (inferred from file names), obtained from a patient given nivolumab and ipilimumab in sequence. This TCR was recovered from a human donor with melanoma. CDR3 region: CASSRELLNTEAFF. The CDR3 DNA reads TGTGCCAGCTCACGGGAATTGCTGAACACTGAAGCTTTCTTT.